The source of this T cell receptor beta chain is a study of blood T cell repertoires in COVID-19. The CDR3 consists of 14 residues. CDR1 and CDR2 from the germline V gene are MNHEY and SMNVEV (reference sequence). Trimming shortened V by 10 bases and J by 6 bases, and 19 bases separated the two germline ends. TCRdb keeps only in-frame clones here, not all; method: immunoSEQ multiplex PCR. The sample yields 210,000 or so clones, 83% seen once. Sequences were obtained from peripheral blood. V gene TRBV27 combines with J gene TRBJ2-1; weak D call: TRBD2 (6 bases). This TCR was recovered from a woman in her twenties or thirties with COVID-19, enrolled during active disease. The CDR3 reads CATRTGTLLNEQFF. CDR3 DNA sequence: TGTGCCACCAGAACCGGGACTTTACTCAATGAGCAGTTCTTC.